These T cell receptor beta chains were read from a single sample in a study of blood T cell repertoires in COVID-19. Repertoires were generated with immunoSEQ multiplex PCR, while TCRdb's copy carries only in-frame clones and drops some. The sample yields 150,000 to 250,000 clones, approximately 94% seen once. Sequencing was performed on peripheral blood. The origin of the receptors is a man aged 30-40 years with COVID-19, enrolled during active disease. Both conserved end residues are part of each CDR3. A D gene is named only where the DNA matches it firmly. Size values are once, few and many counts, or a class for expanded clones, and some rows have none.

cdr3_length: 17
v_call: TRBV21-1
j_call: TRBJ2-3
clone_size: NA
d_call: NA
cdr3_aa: CASSNVQGVPVVHTQYF
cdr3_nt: TGTGCCAGCAGCAACGTACAGGGGGTCCCCGTGGTTCATACGCAGTATTTT

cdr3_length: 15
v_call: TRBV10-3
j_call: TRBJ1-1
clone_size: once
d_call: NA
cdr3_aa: CAISVDVAENTEAFF
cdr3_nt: TGTGCCATCAGTGTAGACGTGGCGGAGAACACTGAAGCTTTCTTT

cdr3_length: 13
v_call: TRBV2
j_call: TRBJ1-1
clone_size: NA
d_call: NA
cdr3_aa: CASRPTGNTEAFF
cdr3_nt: TGTGCCAGCAGGCCGACAGGGAACACTGAAGCTTTCTTT

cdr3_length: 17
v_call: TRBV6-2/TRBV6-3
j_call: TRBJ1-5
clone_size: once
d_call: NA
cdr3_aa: CASSYSRTPYSNQPQHF
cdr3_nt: TGTGCCAGCAGTTACTCGAGGACACCCTATAGCAATCAGCCCCAGCATTTT

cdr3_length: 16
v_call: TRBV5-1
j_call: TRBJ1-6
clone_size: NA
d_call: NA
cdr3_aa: CASSLAFVGEDSPLHF
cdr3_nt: TGCGCCAGCAGCTTGGCCTTCGTCGGGGAGGATTCACCCCTCCACTTT

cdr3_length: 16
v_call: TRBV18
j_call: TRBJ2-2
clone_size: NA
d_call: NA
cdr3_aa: CASSPTTVIDTGELFF
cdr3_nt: TGTGCCAGCTCACCCACGACAGTGATTGACACCGGGGAGCTGTTTTTT

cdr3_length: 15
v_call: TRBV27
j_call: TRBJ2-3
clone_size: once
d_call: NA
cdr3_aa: CASSFIASGTDTQYF
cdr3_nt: TGTGCCAGCAGTTTCATAGCGAGCGGCACAGATACGCAGTATTTT

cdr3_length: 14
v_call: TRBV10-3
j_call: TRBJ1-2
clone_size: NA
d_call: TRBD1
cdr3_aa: CAISAGQGNYGYTF
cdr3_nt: TGTGCCATCAGTGCGGGACAGGGAAACTATGGCTACACCTTC

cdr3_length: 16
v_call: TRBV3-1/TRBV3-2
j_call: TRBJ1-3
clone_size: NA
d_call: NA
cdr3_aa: CASSQGGFDSDGTIYF
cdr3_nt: TGTGCCAGCAGCCAAGGAGGATTTGACAGCGACGGCACCATATATTTT

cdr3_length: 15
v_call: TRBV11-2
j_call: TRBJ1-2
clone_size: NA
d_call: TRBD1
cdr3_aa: CASSPTPGQGYGYTF
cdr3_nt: TGTGCCAGCAGCCCTACCCCGGGACAGGGGTATGGCTACACCTTC

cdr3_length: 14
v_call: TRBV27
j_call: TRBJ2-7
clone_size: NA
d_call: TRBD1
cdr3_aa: CASSSGQGFHEQYF
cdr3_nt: TGTGCCAGCAGTTCGGGACAGGGGTTCCACGAGCAGTACTTC

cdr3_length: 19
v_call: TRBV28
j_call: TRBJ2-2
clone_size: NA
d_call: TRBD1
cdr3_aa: CASSWGWFPGQANTGELFF
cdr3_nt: TGTGCCAGCAGTTGGGGATGGTTCCCGGGACAGGCGAACACCGGGGAGCTGTTTTTT

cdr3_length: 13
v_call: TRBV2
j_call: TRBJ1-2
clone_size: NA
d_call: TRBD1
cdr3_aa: CASGGQGFNGYTF
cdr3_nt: TGTGCCAGCGGCGGACAGGGTTTCAATGGCTACACCTTC

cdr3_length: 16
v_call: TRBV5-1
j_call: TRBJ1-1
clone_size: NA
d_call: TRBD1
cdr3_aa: CASSWDSTGTNTEAFF
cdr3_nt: TGCGCCAGCAGCTGGGACTCGACAGGGACTAACACTGAAGCTTTCTTT

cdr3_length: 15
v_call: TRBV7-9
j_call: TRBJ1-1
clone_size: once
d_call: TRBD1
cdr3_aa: CASSSYRGKNTEAFF
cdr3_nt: TGTGCCAGCAGCTCATACAGGGGGAAGAACACTGAAGCTTTCTTT

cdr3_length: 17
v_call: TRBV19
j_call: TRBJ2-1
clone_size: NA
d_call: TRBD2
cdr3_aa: CASSIFGGGSSYNEQFF
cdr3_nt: TGTGCCAGTAGTATATTTGGCGGGGGAAGCTCCTACAATGAGCAGTTCTTC

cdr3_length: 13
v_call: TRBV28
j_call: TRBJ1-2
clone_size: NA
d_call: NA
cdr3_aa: CASARRQGPSYTF
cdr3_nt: TGTGCCAGCGCCCGGCGGCAGGGTCCCTCCTACACCTTC

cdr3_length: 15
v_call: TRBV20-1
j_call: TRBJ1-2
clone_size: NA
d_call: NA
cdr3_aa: CSASVHSSAWFGYTF
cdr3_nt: TGCAGTGCTAGTGTTCACAGTAGTGCGTGGTTTGGCTACACCTTC

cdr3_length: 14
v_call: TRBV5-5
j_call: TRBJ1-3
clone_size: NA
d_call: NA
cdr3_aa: CASSRAGSGNTIYF
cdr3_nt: TGTGCCAGCAGTCGGGCAGGGTCTGGAAACACCATATATTTT

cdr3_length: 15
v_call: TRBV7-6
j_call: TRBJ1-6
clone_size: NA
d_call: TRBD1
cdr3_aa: CASSSGQGKGSPLHF
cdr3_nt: TGTGCCAGCAGCTCAGGACAGGGGAAAGGTTCACCCCTCCACTTT

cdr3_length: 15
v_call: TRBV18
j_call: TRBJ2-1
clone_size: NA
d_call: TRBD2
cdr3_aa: CASSPLGGDGDEQFF
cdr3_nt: TGTGCCAGCTCACCACTCGGGGGGGATGGCGATGAGCAGTTCTTC

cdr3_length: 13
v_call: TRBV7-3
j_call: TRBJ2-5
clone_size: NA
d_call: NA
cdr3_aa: CASSSWAGETQYF
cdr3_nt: TGTGCCAGCAGCTCATGGGCGGGAGAGACCCAGTACTTC

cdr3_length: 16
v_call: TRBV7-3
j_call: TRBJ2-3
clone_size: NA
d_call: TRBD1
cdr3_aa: CASSSGQVDGTDTQYF
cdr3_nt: TGTGCCAGCAGCTCCGGACAGGTCGACGGCACAGATACGCAGTATTTT

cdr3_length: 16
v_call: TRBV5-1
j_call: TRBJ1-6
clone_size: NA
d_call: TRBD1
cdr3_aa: CASSPRQGHLKSPLHF
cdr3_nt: TGCGCCAGCAGCCCCCGACAGGGGCATTTGAAATCACCCCTCCACTTT

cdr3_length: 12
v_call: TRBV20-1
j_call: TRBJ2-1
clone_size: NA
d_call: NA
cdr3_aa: CSASWELAEQFF
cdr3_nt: TGCAGTGCTAGTTGGGAACTAGCTGAGCAGTTCTTC

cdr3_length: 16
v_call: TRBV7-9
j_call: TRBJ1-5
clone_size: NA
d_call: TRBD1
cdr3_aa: CASSLGAGTGDQPQHF
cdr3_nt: TGTGCCAGCAGCTTAGGGGCCGGGACAGGGGATCAGCCCCAGCATTTT

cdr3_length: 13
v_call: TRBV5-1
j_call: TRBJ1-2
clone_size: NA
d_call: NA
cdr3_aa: CASRQGIGDGYTF
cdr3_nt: TGCGCCAGCAGGCAGGGGATCGGCGATGGCTACACCTTC

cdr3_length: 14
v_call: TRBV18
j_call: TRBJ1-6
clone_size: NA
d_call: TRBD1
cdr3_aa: CASSPYLGQGPLHF
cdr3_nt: TGTGCCAGCTCACCGTATTTAGGACAGGGCCCGCTCCACTTT

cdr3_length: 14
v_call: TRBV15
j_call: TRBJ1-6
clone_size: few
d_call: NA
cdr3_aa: CATRTRAGGSPLHF
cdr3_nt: TGTGCCACCAGGACCCGGGCCGGAGGTTCACCCCTCCACTTT

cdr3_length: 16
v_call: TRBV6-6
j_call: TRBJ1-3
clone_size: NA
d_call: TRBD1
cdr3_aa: CASSPAGGASGNTIYF
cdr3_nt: TGTGCCAGCAGTCCCGCAGGGGGAGCCTCTGGAAACACCATATATTTT

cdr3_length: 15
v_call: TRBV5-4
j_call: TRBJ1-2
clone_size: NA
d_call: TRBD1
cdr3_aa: CASSLYGQANYGYTF
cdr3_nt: TGTGCCAGCAGCTTGTACGGACAGGCCAACTATGGCTACACCTTC